The 16 T cell receptor beta chains below come from one sample, sequenced in a study of T-cell memory formation after mild COVID-19. One entry per CDR3 protein, called by TCRdb with MiXCR from the 5' RACE reads. The sample carries hundreds of thousands of distinct CDR3 sequences, about 16% recorded once. Sequenced material: PBMCs or a T cell subset sorted from them (not recorded which). These receptors were taken from a man aged 18 to 35 who had mild COVID-19 (a few samples of this study predate the infection). Cell type and time point are not known.

The sample holds many counts of this clonotype. V gene TRBV7-2 combines with J gene TRBJ2-7, with D possibly TRBD1 on 6 matching bases. The CDR3 runs 12 residues. The V gene lost 4 bases and the J gene lost 4 bases, with 8 bases spanning the gap. Germline CDR1 is SGHTA and CDR2 is FQGNSA. In DNA, the CDR3 is TGTGCCAGCAGCTGGGGGACATACGAGCAGTACTTC. Translation: CASSWGTYEQYF.

This chain links TRBV12-5 with TRBJ2-4, with 8 bases that match TRBD1. V trimming: 6 bases; J trimming: 9 bases; junction bases outside the gene matches: 10. Germline V gene sequence: CDR1 LGHNT, CDR2 FRNRAP. The CDR3 length is 14 residues. The chain's CDR3 is CASGHPGQETIQYF. Written as DNA, the CDR3 is TGTGCTAGTGGCCATCCGGGACAGGAGACCATTCAGTACTTC.

As for this clonotype: This may arise from a read error, as a much more abundant clone is one base away. The gene calls are TRBV2 and TRBJ2-2, with 15 bases that match TRBD2. CDR3 size: 18 residues. CDR1 and CDR2 from the germline V gene are SNHLY and FYNNEI. For the CDR3, the DNA is TGTGCCAGCAGTGACCTCGGACTAGCGGGGGGGCCCACCGGGGATCTGTTTTTT. It specifies CASSDLGLAGGPTGDLFF.

This clonotype appeared a few times. The chain carries TRBV7-8 and TRBJ2-5; possible D gene TRBD1, 5 bases. Germline CDR1 SGHVS, CDR2 FQNEAQ. Trimming stripped 3 bases from V and 0 bases from J, with 17 bases between. The CDR3 totals 17 residues. Here the CDR3 DNA reads TGTGCCAGCAGCTTTGACAGAAAGATTACGTACCAAGAGACCCAGTACTTC. Translated: CASSFDRKITYQETQYF.

The V call is TRBV2, the J call TRBJ1-5, with D uncertain. CDR1 is SNHLY, CDR2 FYNNEI, per germline. Trimming removed 5 bases at V and 1 base at J, with 9 bases between. This CDR3 region has 14 residues. CDR3 amino acids: CASSFSDSNQPQHF. CDR3 in DNA: TGTGCCAGCAGTTTCTCGGACAGCAATCAGCCCCAGCATTTT. Looking up the rest from reference TRBV2 and TRBJ1-5 gives the full variable domain: EPEVTQTPSHQVTQMGQEVILRCVPISNHLYFYWYRQILGQKVEFLVSFYNNEISEKSEIFDDQFSVERPDGSNFTLKIRSTKLEDSAMYFCASSFSDSNQPQHFGDGTRLSIL.

This clonotype was recorded at least ten times. The chain recombines TRBV7-9 with TRBJ2-6, with unresolved D. The V gene's germline CDR1 is SEHNR and CDR2 FQNEAQ (reference sequence). V lost 5 bases and J lost 0, with 2 bases in between. The CDR3 extends over 13 amino acids. The CDR3 DNA is TGTGCCAGCAGCGGCTCTGGGGCCAACGTCCTGACTTTC. Translation gives CASSGSGANVLTF.

J is TRBJ1-6 and V is TRBV7-9; TRBD1 is a possible D gene (5 bases). Germline V gives CDR1 SEHNR, CDR2 FQNEAQ (reference sequence). CDR3 length: 12 residues. V lost 1 base and J lost 13, with 8 bases in between. CDR3: CASSLGGAPLHF. CDR3 DNA sequence: TGTGCCAGCAGCTTAGGTGGGGCCCCCCTCCACTTT.

This clonotype was seen ten or more times. The chain has TRBV24-1 and TRBJ2-1; 10 bases line up with TRBD1. The CDR3 covers 14 residues. Trimming took 5 bases from V and 6 from J; bases not matched to a gene: 3. CDR1 and CDR2 from the germline V gene are KGHDR and SFDVKD. CDR3 region: CATSVTGGLNEQFF. CDR3 in DNA: TGTGCCACCAGTGTGACAGGGGGCCTCAATGAGCAGTTCTTC.

The rearrangement links TRBV7-9 to TRBJ2-1, with D perhaps matching TRBD1 (6 bases). V was pared by 3 bases and J by 3 bases, with 12 bases between. The germline gives CDR1 SEHNR, CDR2 FQNEAQ (reference sequence). The CDR3 covers 15 residues. This chain's CDR3 is CASSFVGRGYNEQFF. The DNA of the CDR3 is TGTGCCAGCAGCTTCGTGGGCAGGGGCTACAATGAGCAGTTCTTC.

The gene calls are TRBV5-8 and TRBJ2-1; D may be TRBD1 (6 bases). CDR1 is SGHTS, CDR2 YDEGEE, per germline. V lost 5 bases, J lost 9 bases, and 12 bases lay in between. The CDR3 runs 12 residues. CDR3 in amino acids: CASRADRIEQFF. For the CDR3, the DNA is TGTGCCAGCAGAGCAGACAGGATTGAGCAGTTCTTC.

The sample holds many counts of this clonotype. The J gene is TRBJ2-7, the V gene TRBV29-1, with D unclear. The CDR3 is made up of 13 amino acids. The germline CDR1 and CDR2 sequences are SQVTM and ANQGSEA. The V end lost 4 bases, the J end lost 0 bases, and 10 bases lay between the germline ends. In DNA form, the CDR3 reads TGCAGCGTTGTAAGCCGGAGCTCCTACGAGCAGTACTTC. Amino acid sequence: CSVVSRSSYEQYF.

This clonotype showed up just a few times. The chain combines TRBV7-2 with TRBJ2-3; D gene unclear. Trimming took off 3 bases at V and 4 bases at J, with 8 bases between the two ends. The CDR3 has 13 residues. CDR1 SGHTA and CDR2 FQGNSA come from the germline V gene. Here the CDR3 DNA reads TGTGCCAGCAGCTTCCGACGCTCAGATACGCAGTATTTT. This encodes CASSFRRSDTQYF.

In its sample, this clonotype was seen a few times. The rearrangement uses TRBV20-1 and TRBJ1-1; D unclear. Germline CDR1 reads DFQATT; CDR2 reads SNEGSKA (reference sequence). This CDR3 region has 10 residues. Deletions cut 5 bases from V and 6 bases from J, with 7 bases between. The CDR3 spells CSAPEAEAFF. The CDR3 bases are TGCAGTGCTCCCGAGGCTGAAGCTTTCTTT.

This clonotype was seen a handful of times. The rearrangement links TRBV5-1 to TRBJ2-7; 7 bases are a match to TRBD2. CDR1 and CDR2 (germline): SGHRS, YFSETQ. V lost 7 bases, J lost 3 bases, and 10 bases stayed unmatched. The CDR3 extends over 14 amino acids. Written as DNA, the CDR3 is TGCGCCAGCCGGCCCCCAGCGGGGAGCTACGAGCAGTACTTC. Amino acids: CASRPPAGSYEQYF.

The table lists this clonotype with a few counts. V gene TRBV4-1 combines with J gene TRBJ2-5, with D maybe TRBD2 (6 bases). The V gene's germline CDR1 is MGHRA and CDR2 YSYEKL. V dropped 1 base and J dropped 9 bases, with 6 bases sitting between them. This CDR3 spans 11 amino acids. CDR3 bases: TGCGCCAGCAGCCAAGGGGGGGCCCAGTACTTC. Its translation is CASSQGGAQYF.

This clonotype was found many times. This sequence joins TRBV12-3 or TRBV12-4 and TRBJ2-3; 9 bases align to TRBD2. The CDR3 runs to 15 residues. V lost 4 bases to trimming and J lost 1 base; unmatched junction nucleotides: 3. The CDR3 nucleotides read TGTGCCAGCAGTTCAGTAGCGGGGGGCACAGATACGCAGTATTTT. It codes for CASSSVAGGTDTQYF.